This T cell receptor beta chain was sequenced during a study of cytomegalovirus exposure and HLA in healthy donors. Researchers ran the PCR with 60 Vbeta and 13 Jbeta primers. Clones were sequenced by immunoSEQ multiplex PCR, and TCRdb holds only the in-frame ones, with some missing. The sample has about 200,000 clones, approximately 83% seen once; the top ten hold approximately 0.098%. The germline V gene encodes CDR1 SGHRS and CDR2 YFSETQ. V was cut by 4 bases and J by 2 bases, with 15 bases left in between. The CDR3 extends over 16 amino acids. Findings and limits, study-wide: The study designated 150 or so TCR beta chains cytomegalovirus-associated. A few chains tied to CMV proved CMV antigen-specific in vitro. Follow-up analysis seemed to connect common viral pathogens with several of the most significant clusters identified. Most CMV-associated TCR beta chains were later found to appear HLA-restricted.

With respect to this clone: Its specificity is not known.

Material: PBMCs. The V and J genes are TRBV5-1 and TRBJ2-2, with a weak D call TRBD2 (6 bases). The receptor's source is a boy aged 2 to 10 in good health and CMV-seronegative. The CDR3 protein is CASSALAMYNTGELFF. CDR3 bases: TGCGCCAGCAGCGCACTAGCAATGTATAACACCGGGGAGCTGTTTTTT.